This note documents a single T cell receptor (beta chain) sequence. Some clones are missing from TCRdb's copy, which holds only in-frame ones; the method was immunoSEQ multiplex PCR. The table has about 48,000 clones, 93% seen once; the top ten hold around a quarter. The germline V gene has CDR1 SGHRS and CDR2 YFSETQ. Germline trimming cut 5 bases from V and 1 base from J; bases unmatched to any gene: 4. The CDR3 length is 14 residues. This sample is part of a study of control samples from healthy donors and cancer patients. The sample consisted of PBMCs. The clonotype comes from a woman aged 45-65 years with head and neck cancer. The chain couples TRBV5-1 to TRBJ2-7; 9 bases match TRBD1. The CDR3 spells CASRTGTGSYEQYF. As DNA, the CDR3 is TGCGCCAGCAGGACCGGGACAGGGTCCTACGAGCAGTACTTC.